The 18 T cell receptor beta chains reported below all come from one sample, sequenced in a study of CD8 T cells in ankylosing spondylitis. Study-wide results and limits: A motif of fewer than ten highly homologous TCR beta variants was seen as apparently characteristic of ankylosing spondylitis blood.

No antigen is known for these receptors. MiXCR was run by TCRdb on the 5' RACE reads, yielding one entry per CDR3 protein. The sample holds some 330,000 distinct CDR3 sequences; around 8% are singletons and the top ten take approximately 15%. Sequencing input: blood, either unsorted or a sorted T cell fraction (not recorded which). The source is a male donor with ankylosing spondylitis.

This clonotype was recorded many times. This chain joins TRBV20-1 and TRBJ2-3; 12 nucleotides agree with TRBD2. Trimming removed 1 base from V and 2 bases from J; junction bases left unmatched: 10. The CDR3 is 18 residues long. Germline loops: CDR1 DFQATT, CDR2 SNEGSKA (reference sequence). The CDR3 region has the DNA TGCAGTGCTAGAGTTTGGCCGCCTAGCGGGAGGGCCACAGATACGCAGTATTTT. Its protein product is CSARVWPPSGRATDTQYF.

At least ten counts were recorded for this clonotype. This chain connects TRBV5-1 to TRBJ1-2; weak D call: TRBD1 (5 bases). The CDR3 length is 17 residues. V was trimmed by 1 base and J by 5 bases, leaving 21 bases between them. CDR1 SGHRS and CDR2 YFSETQ come from the germline V gene. The DNA of the CDR3 is TGCGCCAGCAGCTTGTGGGGCGGCAGGGATGATCCTTATGGCTACACCTTC. Translation: CASSLWGGRDDPYGYTF.

This clonotype came up a few times. The chain has TRBV7-2 and TRBJ1-2; D possibly corresponds to TRBD1 (6 bases). CDR1 and CDR2 from the germline V gene are SGHTA and FQGNSA. This CDR3 region has 14 residues. Trimming left V 5 bases short and J 5 bases short, with 15 bases between. The CDR3 here is CASSQRTEEYGYTF. Written as DNA, the CDR3 is TGTGCCAGCAGCCAAAGGACAGAAGAATATGGCTACACCTTC.

The count of this clonotype is one. A much larger clone sits a single nucleotide away, making a read error possible. The rearrangement links TRBV20-1 to TRBJ2-7; no reliable D call. The germline V gene has CDR1 DFQATT and CDR2 SNEGSKA (reference sequence). Trimming cost V 1 base and J 5 bases, with 9 bases left between them. The CDR3 contains 12 residues. The CDR3 DNA sequence: TGCAGTGCTAGAGTGTTAGTCGACGAGCAGTACTTC. It encodes CSARVLVDEQYF.

The sample holds a few counts of this clonotype. The chain links TRBV20-1 to TRBJ2-1; 11 positions match TRBD2. The J segment lost 5 bases and the V segment lost 6 bases, leaving 12 bases of the junction unmatched. This CDR3 contains 16 residues. Looked up from germline, CDR1 is DFQATT and CDR2 is SNEGSKA (reference sequence). CDR3 coding DNA: TGCAGTGCCAACACCGGACTAGCGGGCTACAACAATGAGCAGTTCTTC. Its translation: CSANTGLAGYNNEQFF.

This clonotype occurred many times. V usage is TRBV29-1 and J usage is TRBJ2-7; D may be TRBD2 (5 bases). Trimming removed 7 bases at V and 3 bases at J, with 13 bases between. CDR1 is SQVTM and CDR2 is ANQGSEA in the germline V gene. This CDR3 is 12 amino acids long. CDR3 sequence (DNA): TGCAGCGCCGGCCGAGGGAGCTACGAGCAGTACTTC. It encodes CSAGRGSYEQYF.

This clonotype turned up a few times. The genes are TRBV7-9 and TRBJ2-1; the D is unclear. Trimming removed 5 bases at V and 6 bases at J, with 17 bases between. Germline CDR1 and CDR2: SEHNR and FQNEAQ (reference sequence). This CDR3 has 15 residues. CDR3 sequence reads: CASSPHAGQINEQFF. The CDR3 coding sequence is TGTGCCAGCAGCCCGCACGCTGGGCAGATCAATGAGCAGTTCTTC.

This clonotype was seen many times. V and J are TRBV11-2 and TRBJ2-7; 8 nucleotides match TRBD2. Unmatched junction bases numbered 1, after V lost 0 bases and J lost 0 bases. The CDR3 is 15 amino acids. Germline values: CDR1 SGHAT, CDR2 FQNNGV. CDR3 bases: TGTGCCAGCAGCTTAGAAAGCGGGAGCTCCTACGAGCAGTACTTC. Residues: CASSLESGSSYEQYF.

The gene calls are TRBV21-1 and TRBJ1-1. TRBV21-1 constitutes a pseudogene. This CDR3 is 13 amino acids long. As DNA, the CDR3 is TGTGCCAGCAGCAAGAATGCGCTCACTGAAGCTTTCTTT. Protein sequence: CASSKNALTEAFF.

This clonotype was seen only a few times. The chain carries TRBV19 and TRBJ2-5; either TRBD1 or TRBD2 may fit D (5 bases each). The CDR3 loop spans 14 amino acids. CDR1 and CDR2 (germline): LNHDA, SQIVND (reference sequence). V was shortened by 7 bases and J by 7 bases, with 19 bases between the two germline ends. DNA of the CDR3: TGTGCCAGTACCCTGGGGGAGTCTGGAGGGACCCAGTACTTC. Translated, it gives CASTLGESGGTQYF.

A few counts support this clonotype. This rearrangement joins TRBV3-1 to TRBJ1-2; weak D call: TRBD1 (5 bases). This CDR3 is 16 amino acids long. Germline V gene sequence: CDR1 LGHDT, CDR2 YNNKEL (reference sequence). Trimming stripped 4 bases from V and 0 bases from J, with 15 bases between. Here the CDR3 DNA reads TGTGCCAGCAGCCTTTGGGAGGGGAAAGCTAACTATGGCTACACCTTC. This encodes CASSLWEGKANYGYTF.

Many counts were recorded for this clonotype. This chain connects TRBV28 to TRBJ1-3; D call uncertain. V was pared by 6 bases and J by 2 bases, with 5 bases between. Germline loops: CDR1 MDHEN, CDR2 SYDVKM. This CDR3 has 12 amino acids. CDR3 coding DNA: TGTGCCAGCAGGACGGCTGGAAACACCATATATTTT. It translates to CASRTAGNTIYF.

This rearrangement joins TRBV4-1 to TRBJ1-1; 7 nucleotides agree with TRBD1. This CDR3 comprises 15 residues. Per the germline V gene, CDR1 is MGHRA and CDR2 is YSYEKL. Germline trimming cut 3 bases from V and 0 bases from J; bases unmatched to any gene: 4. The CDR3: CASSHPDRVNTEAFF. The DNA of the CDR3 is TGCGCCAGCAGCCATCCTGACAGGGTGAACACTGAAGCTTTCTTT.

The genes are TRBV5-6 and TRBJ1-1; D gene uncertain. Trimming pared 3 bases from V and 2 bases from J, leaving 11 bases between. The CDR3 length is 14 residues. Germline V CDR1 and CDR2: SGHDT, YYEEEE. The CDR3 sequence: CASSSDPLNTEAFF. In nucleotides, the CDR3 is TGTGCCAGCAGCTCTGACCCCCTCAACACTGAAGCTTTCTTT.

The chain couples TRBV5-1 to TRBJ2-4; D might be TRBD2 (6 bases). This CDR3 has 16 residues. CDR1 is SGHRS and CDR2 is YFSETQ in the germline V gene. The ends were cut back, 0 bases at V and 0 bases at J, with 10 bases in the middle. CDR3 sequence: CASSLGERVAKNIQYF. DNA for the CDR3: TGCGCCAGCAGCTTGGGGGAGCGGGTAGCCAAAAACATTCAGTACTTC.

The chain employs TRBV12-3 or TRBV12-4 and TRBJ2-5; D gene ambiguous. Trimming pared 1 base from V and 0 bases from J, leaving 6 bases between. This CDR3 spans 14 amino acids. The CDR3: CASSLVRYQETQYF. The CDR3 nucleotides are TGTGCCAGCAGTTTAGTCCGATACCAAGAGACCCAGTACTTC.

This clonotype was seen repeatedly, ten times or more. V gene TRBV12-3 or TRBV12-4 combines with J gene TRBJ1-2; TRBD1 might be the D (5 bases). The CDR3 consists of 14 residues. Trimming stripped 1 base from V and 5 bases from J, with 11 bases between. The CDR3 is CASSLGREMYGYTF. CDR3 sequence (DNA): TGTGCCAGCAGTTTAGGCAGGGAGATGTATGGCTACACCTTC.

J is TRBJ2-3 and V is TRBV18; 12 bases line up with TRBD1. Trimming took 3 bases from V and 4 from J; bases not matched to a gene: 2. Germline CDR1 is KGHSH and CDR2 is LQKENI. The CDR3 has 15 residues. CDR3 sequence reads: CASSPGQGAADTQYF. CDR3 DNA: TGTGCCAGCTCACCGGGACAGGGGGCCGCAGATACGCAGTATTTT.